What follows describes a single T cell receptor (beta chain). Clones were read by immunoSEQ multiplex PCR, and TCRdb kept only the in-frame ones, dropping some. The table shows about 180,000 clones, with about 82% occurring only once. This entry comes from a study of blood T cell repertoires in COVID-19. Germline CDR1 and CDR2: SGHRS and YFSETQ. Unmatched junction bases numbered 4, after V lost 3 bases and J lost 1 base. The CDR3 runs 15 residues. Allocation to cohorts depended on clinical history reported by the participants. This chain links TRBV5-1 with TRBJ2-1; the match to TRBD1 covers 7 bases. This TCR was sampled from a woman in her twenties or thirties who had recovered from COVID-19. Sequencing was done on a sample of PBMCs or T cells enriched from blood (not recorded which). CDR3 sequence reads: CASSSTGNSYNEQFF. The CDR3 DNA reads TGCGCCAGCAGCTCGACAGGGAATTCCTACAATGAGCAGTTCTTC.